Listed here is a single TCR beta chain. The source of the sample is a study of cytomegalovirus exposure and HLA in healthy donors. In the PCR, 60 Vbeta and 13 Jbeta primers were used. Some clones are missing from TCRdb's copy, which holds only in-frame ones; the method was immunoSEQ multiplex PCR. Among 62,000 or so clones, 80% to 90% were seen once, and the ten largest hold approximately 1.3%. The donors were healthy bone marrow donors. The sequenced material came from PBMCs. The receptor was isolated from a man aged 18 to 29 in good health and CMV-seronegative.

The CDR3 DNA reads TGTGCCAGCAGTTTAGGGGACAGCCATACTCCGGACGGCTACACCTTC. Protein product: CASSLGDSHTPDGYTF. The gene calls are TRBV28 and TRBJ1-2; 7 nucleotides match TRBD1. The V and J ends lost 2 bases and 8 bases, in that order; junction bases with no gene match: 14. This CDR3 has 16 amino acids. CDR1 and CDR2 (germline): MDHEN, SYDVKM.